This T cell receptor (beta chain) was obtained from a study of OX40 agonist ivuxolimab in advanced cancers. Background on the study: The treatment was a fully human IgG2 OX40 agonist, ivuxolimab. Study results and caveats: Antigen targets of the expanded peripheral T cells went undetermined. Clonal expansion among partial responders at 0.1-3.0 mg/kg ranked near the lowest.

Clones were sequenced by immunoSEQ multiplex PCR, and TCRdb holds only the in-frame ones, with some missing. The data show 55,000 to 65,000 clones, roughly 85% seen once. With respect to this clone: Its antigen is as yet unknown.

The timepoints at which blood was sampled were baseline, cycle 4 day 1, and cycle 7 day 1. In germline, CDR1 is SGDLS, CDR2 YYNGEE. This CDR3 has 17 amino acids. V shed 2 bases, J shed 6 bases, and the junction held 10 bases outside the gene matches. Here the sequenced sample was CD4+ or CD8+ T cells sorted from blood, taken in a trial of the OX40 agonist ivuxolimab. The clonotype was recovered from an adult with an advanced solid tumor such as melanoma, head and neck, liver or kidney cancer. The J gene is TRBJ2-2, the V gene TRBV9; 10 nucleotides line up with TRBD2. The CDR3: CASSVVPAGGPAGELFF. CDR3 nucleotides: TGTGCCAGCAGCGTCGTTCCAGCGGGAGGGCCCGCCGGGGAGCTGTTTTTT.